Following are 20 T cell receptor beta chains from one sample sequenced in a study of blood T cell repertoires in COVID-19 (dated by TCRdb to the early 2020s). Library prep was done by the immunoSEQ multiplex PCR assay. TCRdb took this table from immuneACCESS and kept in-frame rearrangements with V and J called. Such tables lack part of the clones; where checked against another copy, unresolved V genes explain under half of the gap, and the rest is unexplained. A total of 60,000 to 80,000 clones appear in this sample, roughly 90% of them only once. The ten most abundant clones make up approximately 4% of the sample. The source material was peripheral blood. These receptors were obtained from a human donor in a cohort sampled during active COVID-19.

The chain uses TRBV5-1 and TRBJ2-6, with D possibly TRBD2 on 6 matching bases. This CDR3 comprises 17 residues. V gave up 0 bases and J gave up 0 bases, with 10 bases separating them. Germline V gene sequence: CDR1 SGHRS, CDR2 YFSETQ. Here the CDR3 reads CASSLAGALSGANVLTF. The DNA of the CDR3 is TGCGCCAGCAGCTTGGCGGGAGCGCTCTCTGGGGCCAACGTCCTGACTTTC.

V gene TRBV19 combines with J gene TRBJ2-6, with D uncertain. This CDR3 region has 11 residues. Trimming shortened V by 7 bases and J by 7 bases, and 5 bases separated the two germline ends. Germline V lookup: CDR1 LNHDA, CDR2 SQIVND (reference sequence). The chain's CDR3 is CASTNANVLTF. The CDR3 DNA sequence: TGTGCCAGTACAAATGCCAACGTCCTGACTTTC.

The V call is TRBV7-2, the J call TRBJ2-2; D remains ambiguous. Between the trimmed V and J ends, which lost 5 bases and 5 bases, there was a span of 15 bases. The length of the CDR3 is 15 residues. Germline V gene lookup returns CDR1 SGHTA and CDR2 FQGNSA. The CDR3 DNA reads TGTGCCAGCAGCCCTAATCGAGCCGCAACCGGGGAGCTGTTTTTT. Translating it yields CASSPNRAATGELFF.

The V call is TRBV9, the J call TRBJ1-3, with D unclear. V was clipped by 4 bases and J by 0 bases, with 5 bases between them. The CDR3 contains 13 residues. Per the germline V gene, CDR1 is SGDLS and CDR2 is YYNGEE. The CDR3 DNA is TGTGCCAGCAGCTCGGGCTCTGGAAACACCATATATTTT. As protein: CASSSGSGNTIYF.

This sequence joins TRBV7-9 and TRBJ1-1; no clear D. This CDR3 comprises 13 residues. Germline V lookup: CDR1 SEHNR, CDR2 FQNEAQ (reference sequence). V was shortened by 5 bases and J by 8 bases, with 15 bases between the two germline ends. The CDR3 region is CASSLGNSREAFF. The CDR3 coding sequence is TGTGCCAGCAGCCTCGGGAATTCTCGAGAAGCTTTCTTT.

The sample holds one count of this clone. V gene TRBV27 combines with J gene TRBJ2-1; 7 nucleotides align to TRBD1. Trimming removed 4 bases from V and 9 bases from J; junction bases left unmatched: 6. Germline CDR1 is MNHEY and CDR2 is SMNVEV (reference sequence). The CDR3 spans 13 residues. The CDR3 loop is CASSYFPGGEQFF. The CDR3 DNA follows: TGTGCCAGCAGTTATTTCCCAGGGGGTGAGCAGTTCTTC.

This clone showed up just a few times. This chain connects TRBV4-3 to TRBJ1-6, with D tentatively TRBD1 (5 bases). V was clipped by 1 base and J by 7 bases, with 17 bases between them. The CDR3 runs 17 residues. Germline V lookup: CDR1 LGHNA, CDR2 YSLEER. CDR3 amino acids: CASSQVPEMGGNSPLHF. CDR3 DNA sequence: TGCGCCAGCAGCCAAGTTCCCGAGATGGGGGGGAATTCACCCCTCCACTTT.

This clone has only one observation. V and J are TRBV2 and TRBJ1-5; no firm D call. V shed 7 bases and J shed 4 bases, with 17 bases lying between them. This CDR3 contains 15 residues. The germline V gene encodes CDR1 SNHLY and CDR2 FYNNEI. The chain's CDR3 is CASTQRGNQNQPQHF. In DNA form, the CDR3 reads TGTGCCAGCACCCAGCGAGGGAATCAGAATCAGCCCCAGCATTTT.

This chain connects TRBV5-1 to TRBJ1-4; no firm D call. The CDR3 has 13 residues. Germline CDR1 and CDR2: SGHRS and YFSETQ. Trimming took 1 base from V and 7 from J, leaving 8 bases between them. CDR3: CASSLNLGEKLFF. DNA of the CDR3: TGCGCCAGCAGCTTGAACCTAGGTGAAAAACTGTTTTTT.

The V and J genes are TRBV12-3 or TRBV12-4 and TRBJ2-3; 11 bases agree with TRBD2. J lost 4 bases, V lost 6 bases, and 0 bases had no gene match. This CDR3 is 13 amino acids long. The CDR3 DNA reads TGTGCCAGCAGGACTAGCGGGGCAGATACGCAGTATTTT. It encodes CASRTSGADTQYF.

The genes are TRBV19 and TRBJ1-5; 8 nucleotides match TRBD1. The CDR3 is made up of 16 amino acids. Germline CDR1 and CDR2: LNHDA and SQIVND (reference sequence). V lost 1 base, J lost 3 bases, and 5 bases stayed unmatched. The CDR3 sequence: CASSIGDRGLNQPQHF. CDR3 nucleotides: TGTGCCAGTAGTATAGGAGACAGGGGCCTCAATCAGCCCCAGCATTTT.

The rearrangement links TRBV7-2 to TRBJ1-1; 9 bases match TRBD1. This CDR3 is 15 amino acids long. The germline gives CDR1 SGHTA, CDR2 FQGNSA. Germline trimming cut 1 base from V and 1 base from J; bases unmatched to any gene: 1. CDR3 sequence reads: CASSLGGQGNTEAFF. DNA of the CDR3: TGTGCCAGCAGCTTAGGGGGACAGGGGAACACTGAAGCTTTCTTT.

V and J are TRBV4-1 and TRBJ2-1, with TRBD2 identical over 9 bases. The germline CDR1 and CDR2 sequences are MGHRA and YSYEKL. The CDR3 extends over 16 amino acids. Trimming removed 2 bases from V and 6 bases from J; junction bases left unmatched: 8. Here the CDR3 DNA reads TGCGCCAGCAGCCAACATGCGGGAGGGGACCTCAATGAGCAGTTCTTC. This translates into CASSQHAGGDLNEQFF.

The rearrangement joins TRBV6-4 to TRBJ1-1; no clear D. Germline CDR1 is MRHNA and CDR2 is SNTAGT. Between the trimmed V and J ends, which lost 5 bases and 5 bases, there was a span of 18 bases. The CDR3 loop spans 15 amino acids. The CDR3 DNA reads TGTGCCAGCAGTATCTCGGGCGGGGATGGGACTGAAGCTTTCTTT. This sequence encodes CASSISGGDGTEAFF.

The rearrangement uses TRBV7-9 and TRBJ2-7; 8 nucleotides match TRBD1. The CDR3 consists of 15 residues. Germline CDR1 and CDR2: SEHNR and FQNEAQ (reference sequence). The V and J ends lost 5 bases and 5 bases, in that order; junction bases with no gene match: 11. The CDR3 region has the DNA TGTGCCAGCAGCCAGGTTAACAGGGGGATAGACGAGCAGTACTTC. It encodes CASSQVNRGIDEQYF.

The rearrangement uses TRBV19 and TRBJ1-2; the match to TRBD1 covers 7 bases. The CDR3 extends over 13 amino acids. The V gene's germline CDR1 is LNHDA and CDR2 SQIVND (reference sequence). After removal of 6 bases from V and 6 bases from J, the junction contained 7 bases not matched to a gene. CDR3 DNA: TGTGCCAGTAGCCAGGGACAGACCGATGGCTACACCTTC. This codes for CASSQGQTDGYTF.

The V and J genes are TRBV9 and TRBJ2-5; TRBD2 aligns across 10 bases. CDR1 and CDR2 from the germline V gene are SGDLS and YYNGEE. V lost 3 bases to trimming and J lost 5 bases; unmatched junction nucleotides: 7. The CDR3 sequence is 15 residues long. CDR3 region: CASSASGRGRETQYF. CDR3 coding DNA: TGTGCCAGCAGCGCTAGCGGGAGAGGGCGGGAGACCCAGTACTTC.

V usage is TRBV7-2 and J usage is TRBJ1-5; D unclear. The V gene lost 1 base and the J gene lost 3 bases, with 10 bases spanning the gap. Germline values: CDR1 SGHTA, CDR2 FQGNSA. The CDR3 runs 15 residues. CDR3 coding DNA: TGTGCCAGCAGCTTAGGTGACACCCACAATCAGCCCCAGCATTTT. Translation: CASSLGDTHNQPQHF.

This chain joins TRBV2 and TRBJ2-1; 8 nucleotides align to TRBD1. V lost 5 bases, J lost 4 bases, and 7 bases stayed unmatched. The length of the CDR3 is 15 residues. In germline, CDR1 is SNHLY, CDR2 FYNNEI. The DNA for the CDR3 is TGTGCCAGCAGTATAGACAGGGGCCCTTACAATGAGCAGTTCTTC. Translation: CASSIDRGPYNEQFF.

V usage is TRBV3-1 (or the pseudogene TRBV3-2) and J usage is TRBJ2-5; no definite D call. Per the germline V gene, CDR1 is LGHDT and CDR2 is YNNKEL (reference sequence). The ends were cut back, 1 base at V and 5 bases at J, with 5 bases in the middle. The CDR3 extends over 12 amino acids. CDR3 residues: CASSQVGETQYF. Here the CDR3 DNA reads TGTGCCAGCAGCCAAGTCGGGGAGACCCAGTACTTC.